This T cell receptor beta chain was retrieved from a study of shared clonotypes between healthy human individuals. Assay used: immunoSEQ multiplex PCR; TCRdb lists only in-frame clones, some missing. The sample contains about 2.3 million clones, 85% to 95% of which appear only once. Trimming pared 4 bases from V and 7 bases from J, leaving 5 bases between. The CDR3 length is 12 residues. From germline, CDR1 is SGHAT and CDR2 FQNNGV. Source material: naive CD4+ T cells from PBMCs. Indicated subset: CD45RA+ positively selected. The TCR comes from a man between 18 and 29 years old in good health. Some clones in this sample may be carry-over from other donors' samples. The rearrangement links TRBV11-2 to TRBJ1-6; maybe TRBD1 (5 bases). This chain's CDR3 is CASSWGNSPLHF. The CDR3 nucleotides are TGTGCCAGCAGCTGGGGGAATTCACCCCTCCACTTT.